Below are 9 T cell receptor beta chains sequenced from a single sample in a study of monozygotic twins with inflammatory bowel disease. With the 5' RACE reads reprocessed, TCRdb shows one record per CDR3 protein and no DNA. The data include 150,000 to 200,000 distinct CDR3 sequences; the top ten clones carry around 7%. Source material: blood. These receptors were taken from a human donor with ulcerative colitis or Crohn's disease, or a healthy co-twin of an affected twin (not recorded which).

The J gene is TRBJ1-4, the V gene TRBV30; TCRdb designates TRBD1, a call that cannot be tested without DNA. This CDR3 is built from 15 residues. CDR1 GTSNPN and CDR2 SVGIG come from the germline V gene (reference sequence). The chain's CDR3 is CAWRLAGQGGEKLFF.

The chain recombines TRBV29-1 with TRBJ2-1; no DNA is available, so the TRBD1 call from TCRdb remains unchecked. The CDR3 is 13 amino acids. Germline loops: CDR1 SQVTM, CDR2 ANQGSEA. This CDR3 reads CSVQGRGYNEQFF.

V is TRBV7-8 and J is TRBJ2-1; TCRdb picks TRBD1, but there is no DNA to check that call. Germline lookup yields CDR1 SGHVS and CDR2 FQNEAQ. The CDR3 length is 14 residues. CDR3 loop: CASRRPAGKNEQFF.

The chain has TRBV20-1 and TRBJ1-5; the D call of TRBD1 rests on TCRdb alone, since no DNA is present to check it. Germline loops: CDR1 DFQATT, CDR2 SNEGSKA (reference sequence). CDR3 length equals 15 residues. The CDR3 loop is CSARDGDRGNQPQHF.

This chain uses TRBV4-1 with TRBJ2-5; lacking DNA, the TRBD2 call made by TCRdb goes unchecked. CDR3 length equals 15 residues. Germline V gene data show CDR1 as MGHRA and CDR2 as YSYEKL. CDR3 protein: CASSQDSTGGVRRYF.

The chain combines TRBV29-1 with TRBJ1-5; TCRdb's assignment of TRBD1 cannot be checked, as there is no DNA. Germline CDR1 and CDR2: SQVTM and ANQGSEA. The CDR3 consists of 14 residues. The CDR3 is CSVRMTGVDQPQHF.

The chain uses TRBV4-3 and TRBJ2-7; TCRdb proposes TRBD2, but this gene call is untestable without DNA. Germline assignment: CDR1 LGHNA and CDR2 YSLEER. The CDR3 extends over 13 amino acids. The CDR3 reads CASSQVPTARQYF.

V usage is TRBV2 and J usage is TRBJ2-5. Germline V gives CDR1 SNHLY, CDR2 FYNNEI. The CDR3 covers 11 residues. CDR3 sequence: CASSDWETQYF.

The gene calls are TRBV6-6 and TRBJ2-3; absent DNA, TCRdb's TRBD1 call cannot be checked. The CDR3 sequence is 13 residues long. The germline CDR1 and CDR2 sequences are MNHNY and SVGAGI (reference sequence). The CDR3 protein is CASSRGQTDTQYF.